This TCR beta chain was captured in a study of OX40 agonist ivuxolimab in advanced cancers. Study-wide background: The diagnoses of dose-escalation patients were hepatocellular carcinoma, melanoma, renal cell or head and neck cancer. With a range of roughly 23 to 85, age averaged about 58 years, and 65% to 85% were male.

Measured with immunoSEQ multiplex PCR; TCRdb has only the in-frame clones, and not every one. The sample carries roughly 79,000 clones, 85% to 95% recorded once. Looked up from germline, CDR1 is SGHAT and CDR2 is FQNNGV. V lost 1 base, J lost 2 bases, and 5 bases stayed unmatched. The CDR3 is made up of 16 amino acids. Sequenced here: CD4+ or CD8+ T cells sorted from blood, sampled in a trial of the OX40 agonist ivuxolimab. The TCR was taken from an adult with an advanced solid tumor such as melanoma, head and neck, liver or kidney cancer. The rearrangement uses TRBV11-2 and TRBJ2-4; 7 bases map to TRBD1. CDR3 amino acids: CASSLAAGGPKNIQYF. The CDR3 nucleotides are TGTGCCAGCAGCTTAGCGGCAGGGGGACCCAAAAACATTCAGTACTTC.